These 26 T cell receptor beta chains share one sample of origin, sequenced in a study of blood T cell repertoires in COVID-19. Clones were sequenced by immunoSEQ multiplex PCR, and TCRdb holds only the in-frame ones, with some missing. The sample includes about 86,000 clones, around four fifths of them seen just once. Material for sequencing was peripheral blood. Receptors were obtained from an elderly woman with active or convalescent COVID-19.

This clone was detected a few times. This chain uses TRBV6-4 with TRBJ1-1; D perhaps matches TRBD1 (5 bases). This CDR3 region has 16 residues. Trimming cost V 4 bases and J 1 base, with 16 bases left between them. The germline CDR1 and CDR2 sequences are MRHNA and SNTAGT. CDR3 protein: CASSAWNRQSNTEAFF. Written as DNA, the CDR3 is TGTGCCAGCAGTGCCTGGAATCGACAGTCGAACACTGAAGCTTTCTTT.

The rearrangement uses TRBV23-1 and TRBJ2-5; a possible D gene is TRBD2 (5 bases). TRBV23-1 is an open reading frame whose function is uncertain. The length of the CDR3 is 18 residues. V shed 0 bases and J shed 5 bases, with 22 bases lying between them. The DNA of the CDR3 is TGCGCCAGCAGTCAATCTGAGGAGGCAGTCGACAAGAAGGAGACCCAGTACTTC. It yields the protein CASSQSEEAVDKKETQYF.

The rearrangement joins TRBV7-2 to TRBJ2-2; 14 bases are shared with TRBD2. Looked up from germline, CDR1 is SGHTA and CDR2 is FQGNSA. With 6 bases clipped from V and 6 bases from J, the junction kept 9 bases outside the gene matches. The CDR3 extends over 17 amino acids. The chain's CDR3 is CASSQTSGGAGPGELFF. The CDR3 region has the DNA TGTGCCAGCAGTCAGACTAGCGGGGGGGCCGGTCCCGGGGAGCTGTTTTTT.

The rearrangement uses TRBV4-3 and TRBJ2-7, with D possibly being TRBD2 (5 bases). CDR3 size: 15 residues. Germline-derived CDR1 and CDR2 are LGHNA and YSLEER. V lost 0 bases and J lost 6, with 15 bases in between. In DNA form, the CDR3 reads TGCGCCAGCAGCCAAGAGAAGGCAGGAAGCGGCGAGCAGTACTTC. Its translation is CASSQEKAGSGEQYF.

The CDR3 protein is CASSETPGGADTQYF. The DNA for the CDR3 is TGTGCCAGCAGCGAGACTCCAGGGGGCGCAGATACGCAGTATTTT. This rearrangement joins TRBV9 to TRBJ2-3, with 8 bases aligning to TRBD1. The V gene end was trimmed by 3 bases and the J gene end by 4 bases; junction bases not matched to a gene: 7. Germline-derived CDR1 and CDR2 are SGDLS and YYNGEE. The CDR3 covers 15 residues.

This clone has only a few counts. V gene TRBV5-1 combines with J gene TRBJ2-5; 14 positions agree with TRBD2. This CDR3 is 16 amino acids long. Per germline, CDR1 SGHRS and CDR2 YFSETQ. V shed 4 bases and J 3 bases; nucleotides not matched to a gene: 5. CDR3 bases: TGCGCCAGCAGCCCTCCGGGACTAGCGGGGGAAGAGACCCAGTACTTC. The encoded protein is CASSPPGLAGEETQYF.

The count of this clone is one. J is TRBJ2-1 and V is TRBV5-1; TRBD2 aligns across 7 bases. Trimming took 3 bases from V and 1 from J; bases not matched to a gene: 10. The CDR3 is 17 residues long. Per the germline V gene, CDR1 is SGHRS and CDR2 is YFSETQ. The CDR3 DNA is TGCGCCAGCAGCTGGAGGGGAGGGGCGGTGTCCTACAATGAGCAGTTCTTC. Its translation: CASSWRGGAVSYNEQFF.

This clone has a handful of counts. The chain recombines TRBV4-1 with TRBJ2-5; 10 bases match TRBD1. Trimming removed 3 bases from V and 4 bases from J; junction bases left unmatched: 5. Germline CDR1 MGHRA, CDR2 YSYEKL. This CDR3 has 15 amino acids. CDR3 sequence (DNA): TGCGCCAGCAGCCACGGGACAGGGGAGTTAGAGACCCAGTACTTC. Encoded protein: CASSHGTGELETQYF.

The chain combines TRBV2 with TRBJ1-1; D is unclear. The CDR3 is made up of 13 amino acids. The V and J ends lost 7 bases and 4 bases respectively, with 13 bases between them. Per germline, CDR1 SNHLY and CDR2 FYNNEI. The CDR3: CASKFEPRTEAFF. The CDR3 DNA sequence: TGTGCCAGCAAGTTCGAGCCGCGCACTGAAGCTTTCTTT.

The chain has TRBV15 and TRBJ2-7; tentative D call: TRBD1 (6 bases). Trimming took 1 base from V and 4 from J, leaving 17 bases between them. This CDR3 has 16 amino acids. The germline V gene has CDR1 LNHNV and CDR2 YYDKDF (reference sequence). The CDR3 protein is CATSRGTETGTYEQYF. CDR3 nucleotide sequence: TGTGCCACCAGCAGAGGGACCGAGACAGGAACTTACGAGCAGTACTTC. Using reference TRBV15 and TRBJ2-7 for the parts outside the CDR3, the full variable domain is DAMVIQNPRYQVTQFGKPVTLSCSQTLNHNVMYWYQQKSSQAPKLLFHYYDKDFNNEADTPDNFQSRRPNTSFCFLDIRSPGLGDTAMYLCATSRGTETGTYEQYFGPGTRLTVT.

This clone was seen more than once but under ten times. The rearrangement joins TRBV10-3 to TRBJ1-1, with D tentatively TRBD1 (6 bases). Trimming stripped 7 bases from V and 1 base from J, with 10 bases between. CDR1 ENHRY and CDR2 SYGVKD come from the germline V gene. The CDR3 covers 13 residues. The CDR3 bases are TGTGCCATCAAAAGGGGGACGAACACTGAAGCTTTCTTT. Its protein is CAIKRGTNTEAFF.

V gene TRBV10-3 combines with J gene TRBJ1-5, with 8 positions matching TRBD1. The CDR3 length is 14 residues. The germline V gene has CDR1 ENHRY and CDR2 SYGVKD. The junction had 4 bases not matched to a gene; V was cut back by 3 bases and J by 6 bases. CDR3 amino acids: CAISDRGQGQPQHF. For the CDR3, the DNA is TGTGCCATCAGTGACAGGGGGCAGGGTCAGCCCCAGCATTTT.

The chain links TRBV19 to TRBJ1-2; 8 bases fit TRBD1. Looked up from germline, CDR1 is LNHDA and CDR2 is SQIVND (reference sequence). V was clipped by 6 bases and J by 6 bases; unmatched bases: 9. This CDR3 comprises 14 residues. The CDR3 spells CASSPQQGVNGYTF. The CDR3 bases are TGTGCCAGTAGCCCCCAACAGGGGGTTAATGGCTACACCTTC.

This chain connects TRBV7-2 to TRBJ1-2; 7 nucleotides agree with TRBD1. The germline CDR1 and CDR2 sequences are SGHTA and FQGNSA. Germline trimming cut 2 bases from V and 8 bases from J; bases unmatched to any gene: 11. The CDR3 covers 15 residues. The CDR3 protein is CASSLQGDLLWGYTF. The CDR3 DNA is TGTGCCAGCAGCTTACAGGGGGACCTTTTGTGGGGCTACACCTTC.

The chain joins TRBV19 to TRBJ1-1; TRBD1 matches at 9 bases. The CDR3 is 14 residues long. Trimming at V came to 7 bases and at J to 5 bases, leaving 8 bases not matched to a gene. Germline CDR1 and CDR2: LNHDA and SQIVND (reference sequence). CDR3 in amino acids: CASKTDRGETEAFF. CDR3 nucleotides: TGTGCCAGTAAGACAGACAGGGGGGAGACTGAAGCTTTCTTT.

This CDR3 reads CASLSGGQNTGELFF. CDR3 DNA sequence: TGCGCCAGCCTTTCGGGGGGTCAGAACACCGGGGAGCTGTTTTTT. The chain recombines TRBV5-1 with TRBJ2-2; 7 bases fit TRBD2. This CDR3 is built from 15 residues. Germline V gene lookup returns CDR1 SGHRS and CDR2 YFSETQ. V lost 7 bases, J lost 1 base, and 7 bases stayed unmatched.

The V gene is TRBV2, the J gene TRBJ1-4, with 8 bases lining up with TRBD1. Unmatched junction bases numbered 18, after V lost 5 bases and J lost 10 bases. CDR1 is SNHLY, CDR2 FYNNEI, per germline. The CDR3 runs to 17 residues. The CDR3 loop reads CASSSYLTGTGIRKLFF. The CDR3 DNA reads TGTGCCAGCAGTTCTTATTTAACCGGGACAGGAATAAGAAAACTGTTTTTT.

V and J are TRBV30 and TRBJ1-2; 9 nucleotides agree with TRBD1. The length of the CDR3 is 14 residues. CDR1 is GTSNPN, CDR2 SVGIG, per germline (reference sequence). V shed 2 bases, J shed 2 bases, and the junction held 3 bases outside the gene matches. Here the CDR3 reads CAWSPGQGNYGYTF. CDR3 nucleotides: TGTGCCTGGAGTCCGGGACAGGGCAACTATGGCTACACCTTC. Based on the CDR3 plus reference TRBV30 and TRBJ1-2, the full variable domain is SQTIHQWPATLVQPVGSPLSLECTVEGTSNPNLYWYRQAAGRGLQLLFYSVGIGQISSEVPQNLSASRPQDRQFILSSKKLLLSDSGFYLCAWSPGQGNYGYTFGSGTRLTVV.

This CDR3 reads CASSTVDTQYF. The CDR3 DNA reads as TGTGCCAGTAGTACAGTAGATACGCAGTATTTT. The chain recombines TRBV19 with TRBJ2-3; D call uncertain. Germline values: CDR1 LNHDA, CDR2 SQIVND (reference sequence). The CDR3 is 11 amino acids. The V and J ends lost 4 bases and 5 bases respectively, with 4 bases between them.

This chain connects TRBV21-1 to TRBJ1-2. TRBV21-1 is classified as a pseudogene. The CDR3 length is 16 residues. CDR3 coding DNA: TGTGCCAGCACCTCAACCGGGGGACGGCAAGTCTATGGCTACACCTTC. It codes for CASTSTGGRQVYGYTF.

This chain joins TRBV6-5 and TRBJ1-1; D is unresolved. The germline gives CDR1 MNHEY, CDR2 SVGAGI. V was trimmed by 5 bases and J by 0 bases, leaving 10 bases between them. The CDR3 is 14 residues long. In DNA, the CDR3 is TGTGCCAGCAGTCCCTCCAGGATGAACACTGAAGCTTTCTTT. It specifies CASSPSRMNTEAFF.

This chain links TRBV5-5 with TRBJ1-5; 7 bases match TRBD1. CDR3 length: 16 residues. CDR1 and CDR2 (germline): SGHKS, YYEKEE (reference sequence). Trimming took 4 bases from V and 0 from J; bases not matched to a gene: 7. The CDR3 DNA sequence: TGTGCCAGCAGCCGACAGGGTTGGGATAGCAATCAGCCCCAGCATTTT. This gives the protein CASSRQGWDSNQPQHF.

The rearrangement joins TRBV10-3 to TRBJ2-5; 10 positions agree with TRBD1. This CDR3 contains 18 residues. After removal of 3 bases from V and 5 bases from J, the junction contained 15 bases not matched to a gene. In germline, CDR1 is ENHRY, CDR2 SYGVKD. CDR3 sequence (DNA): TGTGCCATCAGTGACCCGGACAGGGGGACGCTTGGTTCGGAGACCCAGTACTTC. Translating gives CAISDPDRGTLGSETQYF.

This chain links TRBV6-6 with TRBJ1-2, with D perhaps TRBD1 (5 bases). Trimming removed 6 bases at V and 7 bases at J, with 12 bases between. The CDR3 length is 12 residues. Germline V lookup: CDR1 MNHNY, CDR2 SVGAGI (reference sequence). CDR3: CASRRQGGGYTF. The CDR3 DNA reads TGTGCCAGCAGAAGGCAGGGTGGTGGCTACACCTTC.

V is TRBV7-2 and J is TRBJ1-1; 7 positions agree with TRBD1. J lost 5 bases, V lost 0 bases, and 3 bases had no gene match. The CDR3 totals 14 residues. The germline CDR1 and CDR2 sequences are SGHTA and FQGNSA. The CDR3 DNA sequence: TGTGCCAGCAGCTTAGCGCAGGGGGGTACTGAAGCTTTCTTT. Protein sequence: CASSLAQGGTEAFF.

The chain has TRBV2 and TRBJ1-2; the match to TRBD1 covers 10 bases. This CDR3 region has 13 residues. Germline V gene lookup returns CDR1 SNHLY and CDR2 FYNNEI. V was clipped by 6 bases and J by 5 bases; unmatched bases: 3. The DNA of the CDR3 is TGTGCCAGCAGCCGGACAGGGGGGTATGGCTACACCTTC. It translates to CASSRTGGYGYTF.